This TCR beta chain comes out of a study of response to subunit inactivated influenza vaccine. The CDR3 length is 16 residues. Trimming left V 6 bases short and J 4 bases short, with 19 bases between. TCRdb re-analysed the RT-PCR reads in MiXCR, keeping a single row per CDR3 protein. The sample includes hundreds of thousands of distinct CDR3 sequences, roughly 9.8% of them seen just once. In its sample, this clonotype was seen many times. Its cognate antigen is unknown. Study observations and caveats: Few additional T cells are recruited per seasonal influenza vaccination, authors suggested.

Sequences were derived from PBMCs from blood, sampled 40 to 50 days after vaccination. V is TRBV12-3 or TRBV12-4 and J is TRBJ2-1; D is tentatively TRBD1 or TRBD2 (5 bases each). This clonotype was sampled from a man aged 45-65 years who received an inactivated influenza vaccine. The CDR3 DNA reads as TGTGCCAGCAGCATTCATGGCAGGGAGACATACAATGAGCAGTTCTTC. Residues: CASSIHGRETYNEQFF.